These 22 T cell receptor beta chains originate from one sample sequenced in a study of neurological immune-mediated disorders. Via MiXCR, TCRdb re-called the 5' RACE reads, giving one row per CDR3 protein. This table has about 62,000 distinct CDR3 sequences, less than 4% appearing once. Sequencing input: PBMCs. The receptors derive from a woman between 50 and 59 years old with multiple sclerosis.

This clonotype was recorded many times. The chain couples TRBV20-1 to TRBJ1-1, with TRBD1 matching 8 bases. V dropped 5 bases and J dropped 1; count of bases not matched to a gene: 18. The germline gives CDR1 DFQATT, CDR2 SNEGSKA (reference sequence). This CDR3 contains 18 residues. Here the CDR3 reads CSARQDRADQRWNTEAFF. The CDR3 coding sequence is TGCAGTGCTCGGCAGGACAGGGCAGATCAGCGTTGGAACACTGAAGCTTTCTTT.

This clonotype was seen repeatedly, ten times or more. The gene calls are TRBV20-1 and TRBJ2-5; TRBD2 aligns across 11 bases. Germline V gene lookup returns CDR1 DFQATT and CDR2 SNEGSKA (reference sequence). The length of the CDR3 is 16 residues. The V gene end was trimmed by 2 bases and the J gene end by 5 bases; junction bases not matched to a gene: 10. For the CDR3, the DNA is TGCAGTGCTAGAAATAGCGGGAGGGGAGAGGGTGAGACCCAGTACTTC. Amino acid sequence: CSARNSGRGEGETQYF.

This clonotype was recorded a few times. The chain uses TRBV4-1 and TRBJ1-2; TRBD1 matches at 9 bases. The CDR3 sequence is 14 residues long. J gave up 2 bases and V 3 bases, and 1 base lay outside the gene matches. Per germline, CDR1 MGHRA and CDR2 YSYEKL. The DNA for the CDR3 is TGCGCCAGCAGCCACACAGGGGGCAACTATGGCTACACCTTC. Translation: CASSHTGGNYGYTF.

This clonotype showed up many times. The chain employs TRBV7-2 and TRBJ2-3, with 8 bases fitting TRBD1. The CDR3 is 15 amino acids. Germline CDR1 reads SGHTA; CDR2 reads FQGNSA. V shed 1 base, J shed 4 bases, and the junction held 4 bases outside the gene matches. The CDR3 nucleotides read TGTGCCAGCAGCTTAGTTGGGACAGGCCCAGATACGCAGTATTTT. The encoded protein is CASSLVGTGPDTQYF.

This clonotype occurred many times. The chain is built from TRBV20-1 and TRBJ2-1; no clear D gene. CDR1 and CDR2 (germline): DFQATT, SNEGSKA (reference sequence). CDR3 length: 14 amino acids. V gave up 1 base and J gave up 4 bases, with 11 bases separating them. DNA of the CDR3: TGCAGTGCTAGAGGGTCGCAGGAATACAATGAGCAGTTCTTC. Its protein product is CSARGSQEYNEQFF.

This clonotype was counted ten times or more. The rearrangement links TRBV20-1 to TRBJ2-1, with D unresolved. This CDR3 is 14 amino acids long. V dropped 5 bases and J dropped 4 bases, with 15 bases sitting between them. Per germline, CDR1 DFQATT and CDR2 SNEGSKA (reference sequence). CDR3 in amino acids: CSARTPWGYNEQFF. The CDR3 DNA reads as TGCAGTGCTCGGACCCCCTGGGGTTACAATGAGCAGTTCTTC.

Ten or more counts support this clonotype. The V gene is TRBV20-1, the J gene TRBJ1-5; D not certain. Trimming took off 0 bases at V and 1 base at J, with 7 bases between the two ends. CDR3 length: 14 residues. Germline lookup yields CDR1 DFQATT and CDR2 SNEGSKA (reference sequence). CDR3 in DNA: TGCAGTGCTAGAGATTATCTGAGCAATCAGCCCCAGCATTTT. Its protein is CSARDYLSNQPQHF.

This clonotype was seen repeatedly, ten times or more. CDR3: CASSSLGGGRARNEQFF. The CDR3 DNA follows: TGCGCCAGCAGCTCACTCGGGGGCGGGAGGGCCAGAAATGAGCAGTTCTTC. The chain joins TRBV5-1 to TRBJ2-1; 9 bases fit TRBD2. Germline values: CDR1 SGHRS, CDR2 YFSETQ. Trimming at V came to 3 bases and at J to 7 bases, leaving 14 bases not matched to a gene. CDR3 length equals 17 residues.

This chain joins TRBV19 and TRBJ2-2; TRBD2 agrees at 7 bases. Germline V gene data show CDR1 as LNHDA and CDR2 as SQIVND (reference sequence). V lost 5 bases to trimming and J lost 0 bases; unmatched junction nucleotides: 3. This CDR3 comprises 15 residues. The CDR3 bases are TGTGCCAGTAGTGCCGGACTAGCGAACACCGGGGAGCTGTTTTTT. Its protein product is CASSAGLANTGELFF.

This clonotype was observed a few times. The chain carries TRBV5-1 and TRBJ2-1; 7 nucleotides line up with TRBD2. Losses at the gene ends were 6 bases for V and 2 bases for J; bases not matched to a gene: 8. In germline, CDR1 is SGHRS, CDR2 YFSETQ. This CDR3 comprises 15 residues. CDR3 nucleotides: TGCGCCAGCACTCGGCCGGGACTAACCTACAATGAGCAGTTCTTC. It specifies CASTRPGLTYNEQFF.

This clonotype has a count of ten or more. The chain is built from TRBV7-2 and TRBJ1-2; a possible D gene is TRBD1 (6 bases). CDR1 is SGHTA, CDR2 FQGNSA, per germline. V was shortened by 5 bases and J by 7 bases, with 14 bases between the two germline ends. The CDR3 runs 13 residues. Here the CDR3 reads CASSPEGVLGYTF. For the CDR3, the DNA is TGTGCCAGCAGCCCAGAGGGGGTTCTTGGCTACACCTTC. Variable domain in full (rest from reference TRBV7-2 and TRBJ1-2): GAGVSQSPSNKVTEKGKDVELRCDPISGHTALYWYRQSLGQGLEFLIYFQGNSAPDKSGLPSDRFSAERTGGSVSTLTIQRTQQEDSAVYLCASSPEGVLGYTFGSGTRLTVV.

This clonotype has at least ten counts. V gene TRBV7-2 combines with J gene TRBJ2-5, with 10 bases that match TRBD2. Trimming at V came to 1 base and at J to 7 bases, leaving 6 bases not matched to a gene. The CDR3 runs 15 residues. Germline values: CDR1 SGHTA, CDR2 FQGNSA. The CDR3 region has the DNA TGTGCCAGCAGCTTAGGTAGCGGGGGGACTGGGACCCAGTACTTC. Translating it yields CASSLGSGGTGTQYF.

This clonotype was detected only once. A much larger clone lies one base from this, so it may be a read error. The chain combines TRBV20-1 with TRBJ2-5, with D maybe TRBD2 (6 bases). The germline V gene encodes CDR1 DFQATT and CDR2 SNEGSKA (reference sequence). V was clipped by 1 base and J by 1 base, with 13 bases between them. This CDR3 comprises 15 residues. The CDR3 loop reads CSARVGSGVQETQYF. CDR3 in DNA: TGCAGTGCTAGAGTGGGGTCGGGGGTCCAAGAGACCCAGTACTTC.

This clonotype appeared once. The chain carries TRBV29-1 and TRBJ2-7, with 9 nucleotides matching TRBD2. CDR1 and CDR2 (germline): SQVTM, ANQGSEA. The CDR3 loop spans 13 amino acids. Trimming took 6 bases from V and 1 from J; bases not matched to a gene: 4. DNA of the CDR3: TGCAGCGTGTCTAGCGGGGCTTCCTACGAGCAGTACTTC. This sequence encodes CSVSSGASYEQYF.

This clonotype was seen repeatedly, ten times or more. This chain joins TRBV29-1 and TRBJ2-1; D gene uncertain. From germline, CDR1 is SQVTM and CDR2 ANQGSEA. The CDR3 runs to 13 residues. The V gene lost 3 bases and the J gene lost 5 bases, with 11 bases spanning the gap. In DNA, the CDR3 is TGCAGCGTTGAGGGTAGGGCAGACAATGAGCAGTTCTTC. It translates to CSVEGRADNEQFF.

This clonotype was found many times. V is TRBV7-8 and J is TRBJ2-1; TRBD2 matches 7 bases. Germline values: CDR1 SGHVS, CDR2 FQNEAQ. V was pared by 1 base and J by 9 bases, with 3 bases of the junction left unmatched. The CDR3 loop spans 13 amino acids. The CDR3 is CASSLGGGSEQFF. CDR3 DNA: TGTGCCAGCAGCTTAGGGGGGGGTAGTGAGCAGTTCTTC.

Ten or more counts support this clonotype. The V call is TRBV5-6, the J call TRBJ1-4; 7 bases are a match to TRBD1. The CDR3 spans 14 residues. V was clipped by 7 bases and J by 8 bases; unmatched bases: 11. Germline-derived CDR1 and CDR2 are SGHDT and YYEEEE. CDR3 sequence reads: CASQRGTALEKLFF. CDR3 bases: TGTGCCAGCCAGAGGGGGACAGCTTTGGAAAAACTGTTTTTT. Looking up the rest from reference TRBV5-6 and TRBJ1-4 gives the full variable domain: DAGVTQSPTHLIKTRGQQVTLRCSPKSGHDTVSWYQQALGQGPQFIFQYYEEEERQRGNFPDRFSGHQFPNYSSELNVNALLLGDSALYLCASQRGTALEKLFFGSGTQLSVL.

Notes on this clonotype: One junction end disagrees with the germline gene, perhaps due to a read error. CDR3 sequence reads: CSARAGQGDQPQNF. As DNA, the CDR3 is TGCAGTGCTAGAGCAGGACAGGGGGATCAGCCCCAGAATTTT. The chain employs TRBV20-1 and TRBJ1-5; 10 nucleotides align to TRBD1. CDR1 is DFQATT, CDR2 SNEGSKA, per germline (reference sequence). This CDR3 region has 14 residues.

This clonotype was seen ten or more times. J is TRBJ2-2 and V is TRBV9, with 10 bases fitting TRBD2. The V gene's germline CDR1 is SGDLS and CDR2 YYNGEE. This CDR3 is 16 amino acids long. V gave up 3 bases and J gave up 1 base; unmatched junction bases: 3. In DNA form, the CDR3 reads TGTGCCAGCAGCGCCGGGACTAGCGAGAACACCGGGGAGCTGTTTTTT. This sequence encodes CASSAGTSENTGELFF.

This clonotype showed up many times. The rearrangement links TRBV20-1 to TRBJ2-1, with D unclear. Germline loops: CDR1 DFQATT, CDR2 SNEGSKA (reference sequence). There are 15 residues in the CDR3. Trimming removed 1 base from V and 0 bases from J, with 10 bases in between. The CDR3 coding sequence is TGCAGTGCTAGAGCTCAACGGTCCTCCTACAATGAGCAGTTCTTC. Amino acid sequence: CSARAQRSSYNEQFF.

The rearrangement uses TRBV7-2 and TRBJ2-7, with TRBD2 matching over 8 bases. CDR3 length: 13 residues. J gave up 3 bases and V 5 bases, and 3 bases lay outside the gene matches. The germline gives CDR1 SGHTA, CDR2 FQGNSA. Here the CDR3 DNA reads TGTGCCAGCAGCACCAGCGGGAGCTACGAGCAGTACTTC. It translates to CASSTSGSYEQYF.

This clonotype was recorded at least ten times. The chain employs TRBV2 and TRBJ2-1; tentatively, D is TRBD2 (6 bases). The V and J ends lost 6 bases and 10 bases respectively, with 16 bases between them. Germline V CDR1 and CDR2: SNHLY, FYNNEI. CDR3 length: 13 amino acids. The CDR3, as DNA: TGTGCCAGCAGGAAGGAGGGCGTGCAGGAGCAGTTCTTC. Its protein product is CASRKEGVQEQFF. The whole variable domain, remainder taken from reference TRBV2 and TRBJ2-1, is EPEVTQTPSHQVTQMGQEVILRCVPISNHLYFYWYRQILGQKVEFLVSFYNNEISEKSEIFDDQFSVERPDGSNFTLKIRSTKLEDSAMYFCASRKEGVQEQFFGPGTRLTVL.